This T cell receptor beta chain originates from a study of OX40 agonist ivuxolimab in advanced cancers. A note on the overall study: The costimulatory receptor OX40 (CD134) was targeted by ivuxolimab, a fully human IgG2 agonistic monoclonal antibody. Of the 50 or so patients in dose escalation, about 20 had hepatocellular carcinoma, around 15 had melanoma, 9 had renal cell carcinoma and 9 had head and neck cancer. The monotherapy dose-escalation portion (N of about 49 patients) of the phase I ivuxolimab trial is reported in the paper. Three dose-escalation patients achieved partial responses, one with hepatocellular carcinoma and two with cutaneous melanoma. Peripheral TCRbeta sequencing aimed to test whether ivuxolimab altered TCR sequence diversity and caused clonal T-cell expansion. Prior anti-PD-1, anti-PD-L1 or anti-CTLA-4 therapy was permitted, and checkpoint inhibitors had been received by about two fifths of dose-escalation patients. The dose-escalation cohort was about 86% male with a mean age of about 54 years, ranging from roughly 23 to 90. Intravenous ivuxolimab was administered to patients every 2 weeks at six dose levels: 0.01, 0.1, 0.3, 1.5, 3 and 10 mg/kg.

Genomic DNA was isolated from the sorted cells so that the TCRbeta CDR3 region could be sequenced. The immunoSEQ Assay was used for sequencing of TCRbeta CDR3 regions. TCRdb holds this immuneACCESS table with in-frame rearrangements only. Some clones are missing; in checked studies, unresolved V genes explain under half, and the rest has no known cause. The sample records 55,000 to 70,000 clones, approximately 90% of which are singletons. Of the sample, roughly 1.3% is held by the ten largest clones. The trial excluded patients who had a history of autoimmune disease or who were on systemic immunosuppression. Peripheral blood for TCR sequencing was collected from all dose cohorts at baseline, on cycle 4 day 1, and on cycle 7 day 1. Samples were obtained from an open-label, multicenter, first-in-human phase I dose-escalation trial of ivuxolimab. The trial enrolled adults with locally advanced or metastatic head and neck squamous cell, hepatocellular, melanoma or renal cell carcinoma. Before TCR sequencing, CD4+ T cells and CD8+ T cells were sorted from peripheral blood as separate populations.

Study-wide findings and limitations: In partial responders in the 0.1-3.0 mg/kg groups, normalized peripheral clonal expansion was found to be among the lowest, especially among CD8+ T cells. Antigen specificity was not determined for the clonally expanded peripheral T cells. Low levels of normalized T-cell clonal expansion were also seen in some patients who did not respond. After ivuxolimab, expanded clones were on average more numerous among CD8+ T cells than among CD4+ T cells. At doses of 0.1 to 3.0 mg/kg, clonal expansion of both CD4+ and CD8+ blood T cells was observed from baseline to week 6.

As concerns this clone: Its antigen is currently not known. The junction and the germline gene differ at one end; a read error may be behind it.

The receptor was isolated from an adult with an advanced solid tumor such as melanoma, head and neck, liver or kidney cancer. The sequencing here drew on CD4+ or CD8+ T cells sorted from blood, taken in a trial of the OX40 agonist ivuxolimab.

The CDR3 region reads CASSPQTGMNTEAFF. The sequence in DNA is TGTGCCAGCTCTCCACAGACAGGGATGAACACTGAAGCTTTCTTT. Recombination linked TRBV18 to TRBJ1-1; TRBD1 agrees with 7 junctional bases. The CDR3 holds 15 amino acids from the cysteine to the phenylalanine. Only CDR3 DNA remains: 45 bases, in frame from the first base. The germline V gene sets CDR1 to KGHSH and CDR2 to LQKENI.